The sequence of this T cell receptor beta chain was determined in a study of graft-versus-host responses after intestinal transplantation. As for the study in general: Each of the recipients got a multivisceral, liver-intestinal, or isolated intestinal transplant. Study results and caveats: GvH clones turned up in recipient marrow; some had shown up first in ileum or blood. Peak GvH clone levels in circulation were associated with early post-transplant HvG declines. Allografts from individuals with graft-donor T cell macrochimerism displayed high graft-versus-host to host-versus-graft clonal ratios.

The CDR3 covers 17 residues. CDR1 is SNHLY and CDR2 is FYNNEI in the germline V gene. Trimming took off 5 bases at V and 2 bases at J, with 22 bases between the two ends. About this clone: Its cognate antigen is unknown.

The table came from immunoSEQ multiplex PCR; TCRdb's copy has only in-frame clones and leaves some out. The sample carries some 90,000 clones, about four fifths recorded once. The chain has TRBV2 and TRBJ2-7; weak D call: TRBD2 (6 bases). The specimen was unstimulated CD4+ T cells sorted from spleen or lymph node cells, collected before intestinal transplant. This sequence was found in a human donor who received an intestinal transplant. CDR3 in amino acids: CASSNAARGTVTYEQYF. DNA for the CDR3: TGTGCCAGCAGTAACGCGGCGCGCGGGACCGTGACCTACGAGCAGTACTTC.